These T cell receptor beta chains were read from a single sample in a study of T cell repertoires in cytomegalovirus infection. TCRdb redid the calling of the reads with MiXCR, one entry per CDR3 protein. Of some 400,000 distinct CDR3 sequences listed, roughly a third are singletons. Material for sequencing was PBMCs. Receptors originate from a human donor in good health (CMV status not recorded). Some clones in this sample may be carry-over from other donors' samples. Each CDR3 is given with its conserved first and last residue. Each record gives: V gene, J gene, D gene, clone size, CDR3 DNA, CDR3 protein. The D gene is left open where the match is weak. Rows give clone size only sometimes, using once, few, many, or a class for an expanded clone.

TRBV5-4,TRBJ1-3,TRBD1,few,TGTGCCAGCAGCCACCCGGACAGGGGGAACACCATATATTTT,CASSHPDRGNTIYF
TRBV23-1,TRBJ2-7,-,-,TGCGCCAGCAGTCAACCCGTACTCACAGGTTACTACGAGCAGTACTTC,CASSQPVLTGYYEQYF
TRBV12-3/TRBV12-4,TRBJ2-5,TRBD2,many,TGTGCCAGCAGTTTAAAAGCGGGGGAAGAGACCCAGTACTTC,CASSLKAGEETQYF
TRBV10-3,TRBJ2-7,-,many,TGTGCCATAAACGGAGGGAATTCCTACGAGCAGTACTTC,CAINGGNSYEQYF
TRBV12-3/TRBV12-4,TRBJ2-7,TRBD1,-,TGTGCCAGCAGTTTTGGGACAGGGTGGGAGCAGTACTTC,CASSFGTGWEQYF
TRBV27,TRBJ2-4,TRBD1,few,TGTGCCAGCAGTCCTTGGGGACAGGGTGACTCCAAAAACATTCAGTACTTC,CASSPWGQGDSKNIQYF
TRBV14,TRBJ2-2,-,-,TGTGCCAGCAGCAACCTCGCGAACACCGGGGAGCTGTTTTTT,CASSNLANTGELFF
TRBV4-2,TRBJ2-5,TRBD1,few,TGTGCCAGCAGCCAGACCGGGACAGGAGGAGGAAGCCAGTACTTC,CASSQTGTGGGSQYF
TRBV12-3/TRBV12-4,TRBJ1-5,-,few,TGTGCCAGCAGTTTCAAGGAGGATCAGCCCCAGCATTTT,CASSFKEDQPQHF
TRBV12-3/TRBV12-4,TRBJ2-2,-,many,TGTGCCAGCAGTCCTATTGCAGACAGCGCGAACACCGGGGAGCTGTTTTTT,CASSPIADSANTGELFF
TRBV5-4,TRBJ2-3,TRBD2,-,TGTGCCAGCAGCTTGGAGGCGGGGGGGCGATGGGATACGCAGTATTTT,CASSLEAGGRWDTQYF
TRBV7-8,TRBJ1-2,TRBD1,many,TGTGCCAGCAGCCTGGGGGTAGACAGGGCCAATTATGGCTACACCTTC,CASSLGVDRANYGYTF
TRBV4-1,TRBJ2-7,TRBD1,few,TGCGCCAGCAGCCAGGAGTGGGCAGGGGGCGCGATACTCTACGAGCAGTACTTC,CASSQEWAGGAILYEQYF
TRBV6-6,TRBJ2-3,TRBD1,many,TGTGCCAGCAGTTACTCCCCAGAATTAGACAGGGTTAGGACAGATACGCAGTATTTT,CASSYSPELDRVRTDTQYF
TRBV7-2,TRBJ1-1,-,-,TGTGCCAGCAGCTTAGGGGGTGGGGGGAACACTGAATCTTTCTTT,CASSLGGGGNTESFF
TRBV7-9,TRBJ1-2,-,-,TGTGCCAGCAGCTCCCTAGGGCAGCAGGCTAACTATGGCTACACCTTC,CASSSLGQQANYGYTF
TRBV2,TRBJ2-1,-,few,TGTGCCAGCAGCCGGGACGCCTCCTACAATGAGCAGTTCTTC,CASSRDASYNEQFF
TRBV2,TRBJ2-5,-,-,TGTGCCAGTCGGGTGGCAGGGGCTCAAGAGACCCAGTACTTC,CASRVAGAQETQYF
TRBV6-2/TRBV6-3,TRBJ2-1,TRBD1,-,TGTGCCAGCAGTGACACAGGGGCATTCGGGCAGTTCTTC,CASSDTGAFGQFF
TRBV7-8,TRBJ1-1,-,few,TGTGCCAGCAGCGTCGTCTCAGGAGAACCTATGAACACTGAAGCTTTCTTT,CASSVVSGEPMNTEAFF
TRBV5-4,TRBJ1-1,-,few,TGTGCCAGCAGCTCCGGCGGGGGGTATGACACTGAAGCTTTCTTT,CASSSGGGYDTEAFF
TRBV28,TRBJ1-1,-,-,TGTGCCAGCAGTCTAGGATTTCGAGCTGCTTTCTTT,CASSLGFRAAFF
TRBV19,TRBJ1-5,-,few,TGTGCCAGTAGAGTCGGTCAGTTTAATCAGCCCCAGCATTTT,CASRVGQFNQPQHF
TRBV7-9,TRBJ2-3,TRBD1,-,TGTGCCAGCAGCCCAAGGGGACAGCTGGGGGGCACAGATACGCAGTATTTT,CASSPRGQLGGTDTQYF
TRBV6-6,TRBJ2-5,TRBD1,few,TGTGCCAGCATGGTGGGGACAGGGGCTCTCCCTTTGTACCAAGAGACCCAGTACTTC,CASMVGTGALPLYQETQYF
TRBV12-3/TRBV12-4,TRBJ2-5,TRBD1,many,TGTGCCAGCAGAATGGGACAGCTACAAGAGACCCAGTACTTC,CASRMGQLQETQYF
TRBV5-6,TRBJ1-1,-,-,TGTGCCAGCAGCCCCCAGAGGGAGGGGTGGGTGAACACTGAAGCTTTCTTT,CASSPQREGWVNTEAFF
TRBV11-3,TRBJ2-7,-,-,TGTGCCAGCAGCTGCAGGGCGCCCGAGCAGTACTTC,CASSCRAPEQYF
TRBV11-1,TRBJ2-2,-,-,TGTGCCAGCAGCTTACCAGGGGGGGCCGGGGAGCTGTTTTTT,CASSLPGGAGELFF
TRBV4-1,TRBJ2-1,-,-,TGCGCCAGCAGCCAAGATTTTGGGACGGGGCGATACAATGAGCAGTTCTTC,CASSQDFGTGRYNEQFF
TRBV29-1,TRBJ2-3,TRBD2,-,TGCAGCGTTGTCCTGACTAGCGGGCCGGTCACAGATACGCAGTATTTT,CSVVLTSGPVTDTQYF
TRBV5-1,TRBJ2-2,-,-,TGCGCCAGCAGCTTGACAGTGAACGGGGAGCTGTTTTTT,CASSLTVNGELFF
TRBV7-8,TRBJ2-5,TRBD2,-,TGTGCCAGCAGCTCCCCGGGGGGACTAGCGACGCCAGAGACCCAGTACTTC,CASSSPGGLATPETQYF
TRBV12-3/TRBV12-4,TRBJ1-2,-,-,TGTGCCAGCAGAGAGGGGGGGGGGCACATCCCGGGCTATGGCTACACCTTC,CASREGGGHIPGYGYTF
TRBV11-2,TRBJ2-5,-,-,TGTGCCAGCAGCTTGCTAGAGACCCATTACTTC,CASSLLETHYF
TRBV14,TRBJ1-1,-,-,TGTGCCAGCAGCCTAGAGGGACTTCTCCGGACTGAAGCTTTCTTT,CASSLEGLLRTEAFF
TRBV7-6,TRBJ1-4,TRBD1,-,TGTGCCAGCAGCTTACGCCCGGGACAGGGCACAACTAATGAAAAACTGTTTTTT,CASSLRPGQGTTNEKLFF
TRBV7-9,TRBJ1-3,TRBD1,few,TGTGCCAGCAGCTCCTCCGGACAGGGAACTGACTCTGGAAACACCATATATTTT,CASSSSGQGTDSGNTIYF
TRBV2,TRBJ2-1,-,many,TGTGCCAGCAGGGGACCGGGAAGTCGCTCCTACAATGAGCAGTTCTTC,CASRGPGSRSYNEQFF
TRBV4-1,TRBJ1-4,-,-,TGCGCCAGCAGCCAAGACCCGGGTGGGGTTGGAGAAAAACTGTTTTTT,CASSQDPGGVGEKLFF